A selection of T cell receptor beta chains follows, all from one sample in a study of blood T cell repertoires in COVID-19. Assay: immunoSEQ multiplex PCR; the TCRdb copy retains only in-frame clones and omits some. The sample has about 120,000 clones; about 89% are singletons. The material sequenced was peripheral blood. The receptors come from a human donor with acute or convalescent COVID-19. The donor label of this sample is uncertain. The CDR3 runs from the conserved cysteine through the conserved F or W. A D gene is named only where the DNA matches it firmly. The size entry is marked missing in some rows and otherwise reads once, few, many or a size class.

D gene	V gene	clone size	J gene	CDR3 protein	CDR3 DNA
-	TRBV18	-	TRBJ2-1	CASSRESGSYNEQFF	TGTGCCAGCTCACGGGAGAGTGGGTCCTACAATGAGCAGTTCTTC
-	TRBV7-3	-	TRBJ2-5	CASSLTARETQYF	TGTGCCAGCAGCTTAACAGCCCGAGAGACCCAGTACTTC
TRBD1	TRBV7-2	-	TRBJ2-1	CASSPGQASYNEQFF	TGTGCCAGCAGCCCCGGACAGGCCTCCTACAATGAGCAGTTCTTC
-	TRBV28	-	TRBJ2-7	CASSPTGRGIYEQYF	TGTGCCAGCAGCCCTACTGGCAGGGGAATCTACGAGCAGTACTTC
TRBD1	TRBV5-4	-	TRBJ1-1	CASNLGQGVHTEAFF	TGTGCCAGCAACCTCGGGCAGGGGGTTCATACTGAAGCTTTCTTT
TRBD1	TRBV6-2/TRBV6-3	-	TRBJ2-7	CASSRIGQGINEQYF	TGTGCCAGCAGTCGGATCGGACAGGGGATCAACGAGCAGTACTTC
-	TRBV14	-	TRBJ1-2	CASSRNQGNYGYTF	TGTGCCAGCAGCCGAAACCAGGGGAACTATGGCTACACCTTC
TRBD2	TRBV3-1/TRBV3-2	-	TRBJ2-5	CASSEGATGRYQETQYF	TGTGCCAGCAGCGAAGGAGCTACCGGGAGGTACCAAGAGACCCAGTACTTC
-	TRBV6-4	-	TRBJ1-1	CASSRQANTEAFF	TGTGCCAGCAGCCGACAGGCCAACACTGAAGCTTTCTTT
TRBD1	TRBV6-5	-	TRBJ1-5	CASSLTGAPNQPQHF	TGTGCCAGCAGTTTGACAGGGGCCCCCAATCAGCCCCAGCATTTT
TRBD1	TRBV18	-	TRBJ1-1	CASSPLAGQGNTEAFF	TGTGCCAGCTCACCACTCGCCGGACAGGGGAACACTGAAGCTTTCTTT
TRBD1	TRBV5-5	-	TRBJ1-6	CASSFVGQGNSPLHF	TGTGCCAGCAGCTTTGTCGGACAGGGAAATTCACCCCTCCACTTT
TRBD2	TRBV18	-	TRBJ2-1	CASSPRGLAGGAPDNEQFF	TGTGCCAGCTCACCAAGGGGACTAGCGGGAGGCGCCCCTGACAATGAGCAGTTCTTC
-	TRBV3-1/TRBV3-2	once	TRBJ1-1	CASSQSEGVTEAFF	TGTGCCAGCAGCCAATCTGAGGGGGTTACTGAAGCTTTCTTT
TRBD1	TRBV19	-	TRBJ1-5	CASRVPGQGMVLINRQPQHF	TGTGCCAGTAGAGTCCCGGGACAGGGAATGGTATTAATAAACAGGCAGCCCCAGCATTTT
TRBD2	TRBV7-6	-	TRBJ2-1	CASSLGPSGGFNEQFF	TGTGCCAGCAGCTTAGGACCTAGCGGGGGTTTCAATGAGCAGTTCTTC
-	TRBV4-1	-	TRBJ1-5	CASSQAGTPDQPQHF	TGCGCCAGCAGCCAAGCCGGGACTCCCGATCAGCCCCAGCATTTT
TRBD1	TRBV5-1	-	TRBJ1-2	CASSLRGQNYGYTF	TGCGCCAGCAGCTTGAGGGGACAGAACTATGGCTACACCTTC
TRBD1	TRBV7-2	-	TRBJ1-2	CASSLAPGQGLYGYTF	TGTGCCAGCAGCCTAGCACCGGGACAGGGACTCTATGGCTACACCTTC
-	TRBV5-1	-	TRBJ2-7	CASAQGDLYEQYF	TGCGCCAGCGCACAGGGAGATCTGTACGAGCAGTACTTC
TRBD2	TRBV15	-	TRBJ2-1	CATTPRASGRVFDGNEQFF	TGTGCCACCACCCCGAGGGCTAGCGGGAGGGTTTTTGACGGCAATGAGCAGTTCTTC
TRBD2	TRBV5-1	-	TRBJ2-3	CASSFPGLAGVGPTDTQYF	TGCGCCAGCAGCTTTCCGGGACTAGCGGGAGTGGGGCCCACAGATACGCAGTATTTT
-	TRBV19	-	TRBJ1-4	CASSIWQAATNEKLFF	TGTGCCAGTAGTATTTGGCAGGCTGCAACTAATGAAAAACTGTTTTTT
TRBD2	TRBV28	-	TRBJ2-1	CASSFRLAGGTSSYNEQFF	TGTGCCAGCAGTTTTAGGCTAGCGGGGGGGACTAGCTCCTACAATGAGCAGTTCTTC
TRBD1	TRBV10-3	-	TRBJ1-1	CAISGKGPGTGSSMNTEAFF	TGTGCCATCAGTGGGAAAGGTCCCGGGACAGGATCTTCAATGAACACTGAAGCTTTCTTT
-	TRBV6-6	-	TRBJ2-7	CASTPTPGQTYEQYF	TGTGCCAGCACCCCTACTCCGGGACAAACCTACGAGCAGTACTTC
TRBD1	TRBV4-2	few	TRBJ1-3	CASSQLGQHSGNTIYF	TGTGCCAGCAGCCAGCTGGGACAGCACTCTGGAAACACCATATATTTT
-	TRBV6-5	-	TRBJ2-7	CASTRARGLSYEQYF	TGTGCCAGCACGAGGGCCAGGGGCCTCTCCTACGAGCAGTACTTC
TRBD1	TRBV7-2	-	TRBJ1-5	CASSQQGNQPQHF	TGTGCCAGCAGTCAACAGGGGAATCAGCCCCAGCATTTT
-	TRBV7-2	-	TRBJ1-6	CASSQQSSYNSPLHF	TGTGCCAGCAGCCAACAGAGCTCCTATAATTCACCCCTCCACTTT
-	TRBV29-1	-	TRBJ1-4	CSVDTGTGNEKLFF	TGCAGCGTTGACACAGGGACGGGAAATGAAAAACTGTTTTTT
TRBD1	TRBV5-4	-	TRBJ1-2	CASSLATGAGGYGYTF	TGTGCCAGCAGCTTGGCGACAGGGGCTGGGGGATATGGCTACACCTTC
-	TRBV30	-	TRBJ2-7	CAWSVGAPYEQYF	TGTGCCTGGAGTGTAGGAGCCCCATACGAGCAGTACTTC
TRBD1	TRBV7-2	-	TRBJ2-4	CASSYLGTENIQYF	TGTGCCAGCAGCTACCTTGGGACAGAAAACATTCAGTACTTC
TRBD2	TRBV28	-	TRBJ2-7	CASSRVLAGELVQYF	TGTGCCAGCAGTCGAGTACTAGCGGGAGAACTTGTGCAGTACTTC
TRBD1	TRBV4-3	-	TRBJ1-6	CASSQEEGAGSPLHF	TGCGCCAGCAGCCAAGAAGAGGGGGCGGGTTCACCCCTCCACTTT
TRBD1	TRBV28	-	TRBJ1-6	CASSFWGDRGRSNSPLHF	TGTGCCAGCAGTTTTTGGGGGGACAGGGGACGTAGCAATTCACCCCTCCACTTT
-	TRBV29-1	-	TRBJ1-2	CSVRTANYGYTF	TGCAGCGTTAGGACTGCTAACTATGGCTACACCTTC
-	TRBV28	-	TRBJ2-3	CASSRKTGPSTDTQYF	TGTGCCAGCAGCCGAAAGACAGGCCCTAGCACAGATACGCAGTATTTT
TRBD1	TRBV29-1	-	TRBJ1-2	CSVTGTGGGYNGYTF	TGCAGCGTTACGGGGACAGGGGGTGGGTATAACGGCTACACCTTC
TRBD1	TRBV19	-	TRBJ1-4	CASSIPRTGLNEKLFF	TGTGCCAGTAGTATCCCTCGGACAGGGTTAAATGAAAAACTGTTTTTT
-	TRBV30	-	TRBJ2-7	CAWSKSGVEYEQYF	TGTGCCTGGAGTAAATCAGGGGTCGAGTACGAGCAGTACTTC
TRBD2	TRBV14	-	TRBJ2-3	CASSQGGRATDTQYF	TGTGCCAGCAGCCAAGGCGGGAGGGCCACAGATACGCAGTATTTT
TRBD2	TRBV11-2	-	TRBJ2-5	CASSLLRTSGQETQYF	TGTGCCAGCAGCTTGCTCAGGACTAGTGGGCAAGAGACCCAGTACTTC
TRBD1	TRBV30	few	TRBJ1-2	CAWSVWDRSNYGYTF	TGTGCCTGGAGTGTATGGGACAGGAGCAACTATGGCTACACCTTC
-	TRBV23-1	-	TRBJ1-1	CASSQGRENTEAFF	TGCGCCAGCAGTCAAGGCAGGGAGAACACTGAAGCTTTCTTT
-	TRBV15	-	TRBJ2-1	CATSRDRFSPNEQFF	TGTGCCACCAGCAGAGATAGATTTTCCCCAAATGAGCAGTTCTTC
-	TRBV11-2	-	TRBJ1-4	CASSADFNEKLFF	TGTGCCAGCAGCGCGGATTTTAATGAAAAACTGTTTTTT
-	TRBV25-1	-	TRBJ2-5	CASSEPYQETQYF	TGTGCCAGCAGTGAACCGTACCAAGAGACCCAGTACTTC
-	TRBV9	-	TRBJ1-2	CASSDGGANSGGYTF	TGTGCCAGCAGCGACGGGGGGGCAAACAGTGGTGGCTACACCTTC
-	TRBV27	-	TRBJ1-2	CASGYRINYGYTF	TGTGCCAGCGGGTACAGGATTAACTATGGCTACACCTTC
TRBD2	TRBV7-2	-	TRBJ2-7	CASSSTTSGAYEQYF	TGTGCCAGCAGCTCAACTACTAGCGGGGCCTACGAGCAGTACTTC
-	TRBV18	-	TRBJ1-3	CASSRGNGNTIYF	TGTGCCAGCTCACGCGGAAATGGAAACACCATATATTTT
TRBD2	TRBV7-9	-	TRBJ2-7	CASSLTSGSEQYF	TGTGCCAGCAGCTTAACTAGCGGGAGTGAGCAGTACTTC
TRBD1	TRBV7-2	-	TRBJ1-2	CASSLSTRGPYGYTF	TGTGCCAGCAGCTTAAGTACCAGGGGGCCGTATGGCTACACCTTC
-	TRBV19	-	TRBJ1-1	CASSTEAGAVNTEAFF	TGTGCCAGTAGTACAGAGGCTGGAGCAGTGAACACTGAAGCTTTCTTT
-	TRBV3-1/TRBV3-2	-	TRBJ2-2	CASSQDLASTNTGELFF	TGTGCCAGCAGCCAAGATCTTGCTAGCACGAACACCGGGGAGCTGTTTTTT